Included here is one TCR beta chain sequence, with context. The sample comes from a study of cytomegalovirus exposure and HLA in healthy donors. V lost 8 bases, J lost 0 bases, and 22 bases stayed unmatched. Germline V gene data show CDR1 as MDHEN and CDR2 as SYDVKM. The length of the CDR3 is 20 residues. The study ran its PCR with 60 Vbeta and 13 Jbeta primers. Here immunoSEQ multiplex PCR was the method, and the copy in TCRdb shows in-frame clones only, minus some. This table has fewer than 200,000 clones, about 64% appearing once. The sequenced sample consisted of PBMCs. The chain links TRBV28 to TRBJ1-5; 7 bases map to TRBD1. The receptor's source is a man aged 50 or older in good health and CMV-seronegative. The CDR3 DNA reads as TGTGCCAGCCGAAATCAGGGGACAGCTAGGGAGTGGTATAGCAATCAGCCCCAGCATTTT. Amino acids: CASRNQGTAREWYSNQPQHF.